This record concerns one T cell receptor (beta chain) sequence. These data belong to a study of blood T cell repertoires in COVID-19. Across the whole study: Whether acute or convalescent, the COVID-19 samples came from the United States, Italy and Spain. PBMCs, B-cell-depleted T cells, or T cells were the source of the cDNA or gDNA that made up the material.

This CDR3 comprises 13 residues. The germline V gene has CDR1 SEHNR and CDR2 FQNEAQ (reference sequence). V was pared by 0 bases and J by 13 bases, with 15 bases between. Original data processing: For nucleated cells, counts were estimated from reference gene primer amplification. TCRdb's copy holds only in-frame clones and misses some; the assay was immunoSEQ multiplex PCR. V, J and clone size are taken as reported in that table, and D and trimming were inferred from the DNA itself. The sample holds around 270,000 clones; more than 90% are singletons and the top ten take under 3%. Those enrolled in Seattle joined during active infection and were followed longitudinally afterward.

V is TRBV7-9 and J is TRBJ1-1; possibly TRBD1 for D (5 bases). The TCR was taken from a person aged 18 to 30 with COVID-19, enrolled during active disease. Specimen: peripheral blood. CDR3 in DNA: TGTGCCAGCAGCTTAGCGGCCCAGGGCGAGGTTTTCTTT. It codes for CASSLAAQGEVFF.